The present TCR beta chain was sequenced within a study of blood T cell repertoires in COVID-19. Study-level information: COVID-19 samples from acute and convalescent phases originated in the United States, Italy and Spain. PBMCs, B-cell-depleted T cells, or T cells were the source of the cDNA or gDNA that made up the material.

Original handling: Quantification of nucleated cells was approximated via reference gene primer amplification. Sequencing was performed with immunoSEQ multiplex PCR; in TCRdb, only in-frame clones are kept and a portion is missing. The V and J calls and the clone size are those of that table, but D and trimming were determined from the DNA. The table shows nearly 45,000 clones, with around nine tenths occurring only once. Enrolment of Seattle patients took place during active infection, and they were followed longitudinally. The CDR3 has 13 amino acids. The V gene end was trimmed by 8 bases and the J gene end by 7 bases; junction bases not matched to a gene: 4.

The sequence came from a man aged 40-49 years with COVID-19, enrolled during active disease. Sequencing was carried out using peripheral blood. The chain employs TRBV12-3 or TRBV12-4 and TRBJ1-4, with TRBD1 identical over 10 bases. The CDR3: CASQGQGSEKLFF. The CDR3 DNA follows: TGTGCCAGCCAGGGACAGGGGAGTGAAAAACTGTTTTTT.